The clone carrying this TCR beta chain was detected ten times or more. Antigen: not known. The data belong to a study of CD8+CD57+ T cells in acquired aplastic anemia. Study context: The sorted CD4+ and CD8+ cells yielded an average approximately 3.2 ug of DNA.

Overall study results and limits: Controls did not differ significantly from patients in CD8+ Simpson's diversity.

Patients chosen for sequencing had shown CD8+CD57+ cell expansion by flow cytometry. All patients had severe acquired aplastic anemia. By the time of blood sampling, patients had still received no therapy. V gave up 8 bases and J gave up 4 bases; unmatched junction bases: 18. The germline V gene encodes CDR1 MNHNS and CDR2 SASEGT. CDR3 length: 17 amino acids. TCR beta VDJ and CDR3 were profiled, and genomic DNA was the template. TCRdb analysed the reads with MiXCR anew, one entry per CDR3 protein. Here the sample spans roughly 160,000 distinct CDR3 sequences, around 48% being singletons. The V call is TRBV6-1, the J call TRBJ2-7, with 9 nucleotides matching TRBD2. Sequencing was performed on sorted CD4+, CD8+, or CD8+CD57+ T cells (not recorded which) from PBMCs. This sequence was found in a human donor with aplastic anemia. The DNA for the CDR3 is TGTGCCAGCTCTCCCAAGGGAGTAGCGGGAGATTTGTACGAGCAGTACTTC. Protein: CASSPKGVAGDLYEQYF.